The present T cell receptor (beta chain) was sequenced within a study of neurological immune-mediated disorders. 5'RACE employing 10-nucleotide random UMIs yielded the cDNA. The output of every sequencing run exceeded 170 million TCR-beta sequences, derived from 15-18 subjects. TCRdb fed the 5' RACE reads into MiXCR, producing one record per CDR3 protein. The table has approximately 70,000 distinct CDR3 sequences, about 9.4% seen once. Germline lookup yields CDR1 MDHEN and CDR2 SYDVKM. The CDR3 loop spans 13 amino acids. Trimming took off 5 bases at V and 6 bases at J, with 14 bases between the two ends. Time point noted: longitudinal time-point 1 (baseline). The unsorted libraries were produced from 2 million PBMCs held at -80 C. This clonotype has ten or more counts.

V is TRBV28 and J is TRBJ2-7; D gene unclear. The clonotype comes from a man younger than 40 in good health. The specimen was PBMCs. The CDR3: CASSKSAVPEQYF. The CDR3, as DNA: TGTGCCAGCAGTAAGTCGGCGGTTCCCGAGCAGTACTTC.